The clone carrying this TCR beta chain was picked up one time. The antigen is undetermined. This table comes from immunoSEQ multiplex PCR, and its TCRdb copy is limited to in-frame clones, with some not included. Of some 150,000 clones in the sample, roughly nine tenths were seen once. This CDR3 comprises 14 residues. The V gene end was trimmed by 3 bases and the J gene end by 9 bases; junction bases not matched to a gene: 8. The germline gives CDR1 KGHSH, CDR2 LQKENI. The source of the sample is a study of T cell responses to AZD1222 COVID-19 vaccine. Study-wide results and caveats: Repertoire collection took place solely once the T cell response had peaked. Distributed over spike, vaccine-associated CD4 TCRs predominated at 160-218 and 743-854.

This rearrangement joins TRBV18 to TRBJ2-1, with 7 bases lining up with TRBD1. The TCR sequence derives from an adult in good health. Specimen: peripheral blood, collected on day 0 of MenACWY control vaccination. The CDR3 bases are TGTGCCAGCTCACCCGCGACAGGGTTCCCTGAGCAGTTCTTC. This translates into CASSPATGFPEQFF.